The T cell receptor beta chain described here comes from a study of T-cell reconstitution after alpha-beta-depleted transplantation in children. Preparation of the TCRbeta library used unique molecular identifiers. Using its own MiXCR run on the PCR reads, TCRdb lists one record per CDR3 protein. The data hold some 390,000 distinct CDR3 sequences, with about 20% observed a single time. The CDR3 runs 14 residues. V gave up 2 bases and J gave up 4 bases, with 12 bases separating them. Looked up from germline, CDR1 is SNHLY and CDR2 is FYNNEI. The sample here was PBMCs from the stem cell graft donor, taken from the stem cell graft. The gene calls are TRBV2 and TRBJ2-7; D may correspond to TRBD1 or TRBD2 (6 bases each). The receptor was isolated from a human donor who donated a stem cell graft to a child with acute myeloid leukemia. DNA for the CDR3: TGTGCCAGCAGTGAAATTAGGGGGGAATACGAGCAGTACTTC. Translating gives CASSEIRGEYEQYF.